The rows below give T cell receptor beta chains drawn from one sample of a study of blood T cells in healthy people across ages. One entry per CDR3 protein, called by TCRdb with MiXCR from the 5' RACE reads. The table lists about 580,000 distinct CDR3 sequences, under 55% of them singletons. The sample was blood. The receptors come from a man at least 80 years old in good health. Both conserved end residues are part of each CDR3. Fields, in order: V gene, clone size, D gene, J gene, CDR3 DNA, CDR3 protein. D genes are given only for firm matches. Clone size is stated in some rows and not others, as once, few, many or a class when expanded.

v_gene: TRBV7-2; abundance: few; d_gene: -; j_gene: TRBJ1-2; CDR3nt: TGTGCCAGCAGCTCCCGACGGAACCTTAACTATGGCTACACCTTC; CDR3aa: CASSSRRNLNYGYTF
v_gene: TRBV6-6; abundance: many; d_gene: TRBD2; j_gene: TRBJ2-7; CDR3nt: TGTGCCAGCCAACTAGCGGCCGCCTACGAGCAGTACTTC; CDR3aa: CASQLAAAYEQYF
v_gene: TRBV29-1; abundance: few; d_gene: TRBD1; j_gene: TRBJ2-3; CDR3nt: TGCAGCATAAGACAGGGTGGTACAGATACGCAGTATTTT; CDR3aa: CSIRQGGTDTQYF
v_gene: TRBV20-1; abundance: -; d_gene: -; j_gene: TRBJ2-7; CDR3nt: TGCAGTGCTAGTCAGGGTTACGAGCAGTACTTC; CDR3aa: CSASQGYEQYF
v_gene: TRBV12-3/TRBV12-4; abundance: -; d_gene: -; j_gene: TRBJ2-7; CDR3nt: TGTGCCAGCAGTCTCAGTCCAGGGAGCTCCTACGAGCAGTACTTC; CDR3aa: CASSLSPGSSYEQYF
v_gene: TRBV4-2; abundance: -; d_gene: -; j_gene: TRBJ2-5; CDR3nt: TGTGCCAGCAGCCAAGATTGGCGCGGCGAGACCCAGTACTTC; CDR3aa: CASSQDWRGETQYF
v_gene: TRBV5-1; abundance: -; d_gene: -; j_gene: TRBJ1-1; CDR3nt: TGCGCCAGCAGCTTGGATTTCCGGGGAATGGCTGAAGCTTTCTTT; CDR3aa: CASSLDFRGMAEAFF
v_gene: TRBV12-3/TRBV12-4; abundance: few; d_gene: -; j_gene: TRBJ2-7; CDR3nt: TGTGCCAGCAGGCCGGGAACTACCCCTTACGAGCAGTACTTC; CDR3aa: CASRPGTTPYEQYF
v_gene: TRBV20-1; abundance: -; d_gene: TRBD1; j_gene: TRBJ1-2; CDR3nt: TGCAGTGCTAGAGACCAACAGGGGGTAGGCGGCTACACCTTC; CDR3aa: CSARDQQGVGGYTF
v_gene: TRBV4-3; abundance: -; d_gene: TRBD1; j_gene: TRBJ1-2; CDR3nt: TGCGCCAGCAGCCCGTGGAGGGGGCAGGGTGGCTACACCTTC; CDR3aa: CASSPWRGQGGYTF
v_gene: TRBV7-8; abundance: -; d_gene: TRBD2; j_gene: TRBJ2-3; CDR3nt: TGTGCCAGCAGCCCACGACTAGCGACAGATACGCAGTATTTT; CDR3aa: CASSPRLATDTQYF
v_gene: TRBV20-1; abundance: few; d_gene: TRBD2; j_gene: TRBJ2-5; CDR3nt: TGCAGTGCGCCAAGACTAGCGGGAGTGGAGACCCAGTACTTC; CDR3aa: CSAPRLAGVETQYF
v_gene: TRBV18; abundance: -; d_gene: TRBD1; j_gene: TRBJ2-7; CDR3nt: TGTGCCAGCTCACCTCGGACAGGGGGCGAAGAGCAGTACTTC; CDR3aa: CASSPRTGGEEQYF